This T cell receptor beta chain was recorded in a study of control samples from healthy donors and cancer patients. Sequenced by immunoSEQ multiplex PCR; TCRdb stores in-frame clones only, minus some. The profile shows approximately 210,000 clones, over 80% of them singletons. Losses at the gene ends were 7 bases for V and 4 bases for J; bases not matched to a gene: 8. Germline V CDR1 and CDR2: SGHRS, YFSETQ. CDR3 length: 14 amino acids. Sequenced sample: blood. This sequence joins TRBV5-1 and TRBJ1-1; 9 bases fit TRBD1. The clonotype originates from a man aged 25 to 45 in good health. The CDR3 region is CASRRDRESTEAFF. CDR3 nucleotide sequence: TGCGCCAGCCGCCGGGACAGGGAATCCACTGAAGCTTTCTTT.